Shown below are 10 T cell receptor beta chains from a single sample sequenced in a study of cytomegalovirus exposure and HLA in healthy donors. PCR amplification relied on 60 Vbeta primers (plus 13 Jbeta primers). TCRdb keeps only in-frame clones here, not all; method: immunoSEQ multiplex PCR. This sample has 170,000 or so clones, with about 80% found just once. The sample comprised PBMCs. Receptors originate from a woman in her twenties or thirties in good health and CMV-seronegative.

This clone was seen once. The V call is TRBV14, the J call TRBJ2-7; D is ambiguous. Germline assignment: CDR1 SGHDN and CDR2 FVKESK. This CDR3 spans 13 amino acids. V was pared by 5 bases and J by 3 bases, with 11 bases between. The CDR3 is CASSTTELYEQYF. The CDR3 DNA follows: TGTGCCAGCAGCACGACGGAGCTCTACGAGCAGTACTTC.

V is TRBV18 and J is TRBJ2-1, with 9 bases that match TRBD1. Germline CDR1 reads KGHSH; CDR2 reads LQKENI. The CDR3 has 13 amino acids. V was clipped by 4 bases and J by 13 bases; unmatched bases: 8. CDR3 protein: CASSRGQGSPQFF. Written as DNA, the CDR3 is TGTGCCAGCTCACGAGGACAGGGGTCCCCCCAGTTCTTC.

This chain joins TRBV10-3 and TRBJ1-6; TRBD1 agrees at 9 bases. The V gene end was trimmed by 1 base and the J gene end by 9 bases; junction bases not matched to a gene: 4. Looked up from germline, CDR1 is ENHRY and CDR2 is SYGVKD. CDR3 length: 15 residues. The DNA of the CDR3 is TGTGCCATCAGTGAGTTACAGGGGGCAGGTTCACCCCTCCACTTT. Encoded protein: CAISELQGAGSPLHF.

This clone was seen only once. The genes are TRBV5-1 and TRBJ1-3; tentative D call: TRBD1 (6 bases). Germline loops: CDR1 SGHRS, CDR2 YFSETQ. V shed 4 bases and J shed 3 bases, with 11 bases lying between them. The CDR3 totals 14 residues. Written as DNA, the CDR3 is TGCGCCAGCAGCGGGCAGGGACATGGAAACACCATATATTTT. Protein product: CASSGQGHGNTIYF.

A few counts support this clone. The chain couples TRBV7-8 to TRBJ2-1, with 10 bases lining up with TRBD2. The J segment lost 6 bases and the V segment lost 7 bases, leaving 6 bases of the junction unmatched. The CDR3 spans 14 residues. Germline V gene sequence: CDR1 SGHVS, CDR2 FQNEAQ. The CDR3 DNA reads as TGTGCCAGCATGAGAGTAGCGGGAGGCAATGAGCAGTTCTTC. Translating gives CASMRVAGGNEQFF.

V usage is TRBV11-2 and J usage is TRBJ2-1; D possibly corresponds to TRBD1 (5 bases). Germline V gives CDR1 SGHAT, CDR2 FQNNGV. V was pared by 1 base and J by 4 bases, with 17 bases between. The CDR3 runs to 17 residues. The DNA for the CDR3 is TGTGCCAGCAGCTTAGCACCCCGGACGGACACTTACAATGAGCAGTTCTTC. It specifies CASSLAPRTDTYNEQFF.

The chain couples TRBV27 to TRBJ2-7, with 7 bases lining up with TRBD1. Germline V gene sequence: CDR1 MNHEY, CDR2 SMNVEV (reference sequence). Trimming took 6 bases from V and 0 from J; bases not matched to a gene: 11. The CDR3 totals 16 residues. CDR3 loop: CASRKNLDRDSYEQYF. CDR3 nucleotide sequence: TGTGCCAGCAGAAAAAACCTAGACAGGGACTCCTACGAGCAGTACTTC.

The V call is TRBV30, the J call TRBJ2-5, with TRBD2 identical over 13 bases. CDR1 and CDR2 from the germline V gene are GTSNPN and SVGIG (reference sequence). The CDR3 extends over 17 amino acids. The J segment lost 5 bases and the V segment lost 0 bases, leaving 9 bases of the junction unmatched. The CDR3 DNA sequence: TGTGCCTGGAGTGTCACCCGGACTAGCGGGAGCCTCGAGACCCAGTACTTC. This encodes CAWSVTRTSGSLETQYF.

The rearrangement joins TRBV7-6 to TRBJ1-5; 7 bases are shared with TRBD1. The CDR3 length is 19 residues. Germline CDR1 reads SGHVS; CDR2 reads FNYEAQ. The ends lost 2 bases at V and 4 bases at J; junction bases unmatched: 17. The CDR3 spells CASSLSLAGKQGPNQPQHF. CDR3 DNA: TGTGCCAGCAGCTTAAGTTTGGCCGGGAAACAGGGGCCGAATCAGCCCCAGCATTTT.

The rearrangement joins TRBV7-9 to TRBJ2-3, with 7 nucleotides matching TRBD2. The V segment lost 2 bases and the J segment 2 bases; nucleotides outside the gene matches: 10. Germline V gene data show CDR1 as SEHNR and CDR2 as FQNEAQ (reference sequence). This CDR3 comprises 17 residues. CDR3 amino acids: CASSLWPAGMNTDTQYF. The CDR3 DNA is TGTGCCAGCAGCTTATGGCCAGCGGGGATGAACACAGATACGCAGTATTTT.